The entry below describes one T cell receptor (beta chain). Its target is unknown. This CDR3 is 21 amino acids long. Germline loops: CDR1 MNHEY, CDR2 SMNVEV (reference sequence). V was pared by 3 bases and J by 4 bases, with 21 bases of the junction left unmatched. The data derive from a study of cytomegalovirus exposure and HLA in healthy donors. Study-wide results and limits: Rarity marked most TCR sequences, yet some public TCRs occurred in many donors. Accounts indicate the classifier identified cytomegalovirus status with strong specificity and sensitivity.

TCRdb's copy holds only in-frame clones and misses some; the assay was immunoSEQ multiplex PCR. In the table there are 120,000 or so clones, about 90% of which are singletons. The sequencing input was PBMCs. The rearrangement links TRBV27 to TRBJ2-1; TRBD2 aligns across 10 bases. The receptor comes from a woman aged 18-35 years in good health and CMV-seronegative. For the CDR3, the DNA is TGTGCCAGCAGTTTGCCATCGCCGGGACTAGCGCCTAAGGGAGCGTACAATGAGCAGTTCTTC. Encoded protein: CASSLPSPGLAPKGAYNEQFF.